This T cell receptor beta chain came from a study of T cells in Graves' hyperthyroidism and ophthalmopathy. Background on the study: It was at initial diagnosis, before any treatment, that peripheral blood was collected.

This clonotype occurred many times. Its target is unknown. V trimming: 0 bases; J trimming: 6 bases; junction bases outside the gene matches: 15. The length of the CDR3 is 18 residues. CDR1 LNHNV and CDR2 YYDKDF come from the germline V gene (reference sequence). Study outcomes and limitations: Blood also carried most thyroid clonotypes expanded above 0.001.

Authors of the study amplified TCR beta CDR3 regions from RNA transcripts. The HTBI primer set served for first-round RT-PCR of the TCR CDR3. TCRdb re-called the multiplex PCR reads through MiXCR, storing one row per CDR3 protein. The table records 300,000 to 400,000 distinct CDR3 sequences, approximately 14% of them present only once. Sequencing was carried out using blood. The sequence derives from a woman in her 30s with Graves' hyperthyroidism. The chain is built from TRBV15 and TRBJ2-3; TRBD2 aligns across 7 bases. CDR3 protein: CATSRDKRGGIVADTQYF. For the CDR3, the DNA is TGTGCCACCAGCAGAGATAAGCGGGGCGGGATTGTTGCGGATACGCAGTATTTT.